Listed below are T cell receptor beta chains from one sample, sequenced in a study of PD-1 blockade in classical Hodgkin lymphoma. Profiled with immunoSEQ multiplex PCR; TCRdb holds only in-frame clones, not every one. The data hold approximately 30,000 clones, with about three quarters observed a single time. The source was CD4+ T cells from blood, collected at baseline. The receptors stem from a human donor with classical Hodgkin lymphoma. CDR3s include the opening cysteine and the closing phenylalanine or tryptophan. A D gene is named only where the DNA matches it firmly.

>TRBV10-2|TRBJ1-1|NA
CASTIPDRRAEAFF
>TRBV18|TRBJ1-4|TRBD1
CASSLTGGRHEKLFF
>TRBV5-8|TRBJ2-3|TRBD1
CASSLLGQGADTQYF
>TRBV6-5|TRBJ1-5|NA
CASSYRDNQPQHF
>TRBV30|TRBJ1-6|NA
CAWSAGQDNSPLHF
>TRBV28|TRBJ1-4|NA
CASTDRFGLGKLFF
>TRBV29-1|TRBJ1-2|NA
CSVVPDNYGYTF
>TRBV7-9|TRBJ1-3|TRBD1
CASSLGVGTGGSGNTIYF
>TRBV5-1|TRBJ2-7|TRBD1
CASSLGDRDYEQYF
>TRBV2|TRBJ2-7|NA
CASRAGFDEQYF
>TRBV19|TRBJ2-5|NA
CASRVSGRETQYF
>TRBV27|TRBJ2-7|NA
CASSLSTVGPYEQYF
>TRBV7-9|TRBJ2-7|NA
CASSLAGDSYEQYF
>TRBV7-9|TRBJ1-1|NA
CASSRTVTTEAFF
>TRBV18|TRBJ1-1|NA
CASSPRSDHTEAFF
>TRBV5-4|TRBJ2-5|NA
CASSRMLTETQYF
>TRBV5-1|TRBJ1-4|NA
CASSLDSPGEKLFF
>TRBV5-4|TRBJ2-7|NA
CASSIDQGGFSEQYF
>TRBV5-8|TRBJ2-3|NA
CASSLSRGRGTDTQYF
>TRBV11-3|TRBJ2-3|TRBD2
CASSLVGGGGDTQYF
>TRBV29-1|TRBJ2-3|TRBD1
CSVTRDRGGDTQYF
>TRBV4-3|TRBJ2-1|NA
CASSQSRISSYNEQFF
>TRBV18|TRBJ2-5|TRBD2
CASSPTAGAVLEETQYF
>TRBV6-1|TRBJ1-6|NA
CASSFGTKNNSPLHF
>TRBV2|TRBJ1-5|NA
CASSVEVSNQPQHF
>TRBV6-5|TRBJ2-1|NA
CASSIDPDNEQFF
>TRBV19|TRBJ1-5|NA
CASSAHLSVGYSNQPQHF
>TRBV28|TRBJ1-2|NA
CASVSDTNYGYTF